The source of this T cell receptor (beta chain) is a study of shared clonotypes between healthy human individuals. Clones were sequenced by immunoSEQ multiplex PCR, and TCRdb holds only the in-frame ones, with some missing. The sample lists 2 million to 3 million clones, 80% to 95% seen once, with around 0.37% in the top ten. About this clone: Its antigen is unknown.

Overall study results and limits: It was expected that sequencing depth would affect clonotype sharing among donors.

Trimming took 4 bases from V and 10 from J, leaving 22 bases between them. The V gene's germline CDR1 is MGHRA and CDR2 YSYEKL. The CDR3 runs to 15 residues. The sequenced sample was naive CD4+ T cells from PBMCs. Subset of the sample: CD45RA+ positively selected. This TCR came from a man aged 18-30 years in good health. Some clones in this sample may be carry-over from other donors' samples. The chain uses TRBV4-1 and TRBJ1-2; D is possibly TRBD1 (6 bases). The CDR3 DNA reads TGCGCCAGCAGCCCAGCCGGGGGGGCGGGACCTATCTACACCTTC. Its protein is CASSPAGGAGPIYTF.